The rows below give T cell receptor beta chains drawn from one sample of a study of CD8 T cells in Susac syndrome. Each CDR3 protein gets one entry after TCRdb re-called the immunoSEQ multiplex PCR reads with MiXCR. The sample carries about 210,000 distinct CDR3 sequences, approximately 93% recorded once. The sequencing input was CD4+ T cells from PBMCs. These receptors were obtained from a human donor in good health. Each CDR3 is given with its conserved first and last residue. D genes are given only for firm matches. Clone size appears in some rows only: once, few, many, or a class for an expanded clone.

D gene,V gene,J gene,clone size,CDR3 protein,CDR3 DNA
-,TRBV19,TRBJ2-6,once,CASSGGRDLFSGANVLTF,TGTGCCAGTAGCGGGGGCAGGGATCTTTTTTCTGGGGCCAACGTCCTGACTTTC
-,TRBV6-5,TRBJ2-1,once,CASSNGQSSYNEQFF,TGTGCCAGCAGCAATGGACAGAGCTCCTACAATGAGCAGTTCTTC
-,TRBV7-7,TRBJ2-5,once,CASSLWAGTQETQYF,TGTGCTAGCAGCTTATGGGCCGGGACGCAAGAGACCCAGTACTTC
TRBD2,TRBV29-1,TRBJ2-3,-,CSVERGGGTDTQYF,TGCAGCGTTGAAAGGGGCGGGGGAACGGATACGCAGTATTTT
TRBD1,TRBV28,TRBJ2-1,-,CASSSGQKGQFF,TGTGCCAGCAGTTCGGGACAGAAAGGGCAGTTCTTC
-,TRBV27,TRBJ2-2,-,CASSFRGGTGELFF,TGTGCCAGCAGTTTTCGCGGTGGGACCGGGGAGCTGTTTTTT
-,TRBV4-2,TRBJ1-5,-,CASSQAVGGQRDNQPQHF,TGTGCCAGCAGCCAAGCGGTCGGGGGGCAAAGGGACAATCAGCCCCAGCATTTT
-,TRBV2,TRBJ2-7,-,CASRGWAYEQYF,TGTGCCAGCAGGGGATGGGCCTACGAGCAGTACTTC
-,TRBV4-1,TRBJ1-3,-,CASSQPTASGNTIYF,TGCGCCAGCAGCCAGCCAACAGCGTCTGGAAACACCATATATTTT
-,TRBV11-2,TRBJ1-1,-,CASSFVLTNTEAFF,TGTGCCAGCAGCTTTGTACTTACGAACACTGAAGCTTTCTTT
-,TRBV7-2,TRBJ2-3,-,CASSSTGDTQYF,TGTGCCAGCAGCTCTACAGGAGATACGCAGTATTTT
TRBD1,TRBV5-1,TRBJ2-3,-,CASSPGQGGGTDTQYF,TGCGCCAGCAGCCCGGGACAGGGGGGAGGCACAGATACGCAGTATTTT
-,TRBV20-1,TRBJ1-1,-,CSARRDREAFF,TGCAGTGCTAGACGAGACAGGGAAGCTTTCTTT
-,TRBV9,TRBJ1-6,-,CASSVAAKGRANSPLHF,TGTGCCAGCAGCGTAGCCGCAAAAGGACGGGCTAATTCACCCCTCCACTTT
-,TRBV7-6,TRBJ1-4,-,CASSRTMVATNEKLFF,TGTGCCAGCAGCCGGACGATGGTTGCAACTAATGAAAAACTGTTTTTT
-,TRBV27,TRBJ1-1,-,CASSSGAGRTEAFF,TGTGCCAGCAGTTCCGGAGCAGGGAGGACTGAAGCTTTCTTT
-,TRBV29-1,TRBJ1-1,-,CSVSPQNTEAFF,TGCAGCGTCTCACCCCAGAACACTGAAGCTTTCTTT
-,TRBV28,TRBJ1-1,-,CASSSPSGLGTEAFF,TGTGCCAGCAGCTCACCTTCAGGCTTGGGCACTGAAGCTTTCTTT
TRBD2,TRBV6-1,TRBJ2-5,-,CASSPGLAGQTQYF,TGTGCCAGCAGCCCGGGACTAGCGGGTCAGACCCAGTACTTC
-,TRBV20-1,TRBJ2-7,-,CSATGSGYEQYF,TGCAGTGCTACGGGGTCGGGCTACGAGCAGTACTTC